The 8 T cell receptor beta chains in this list originate from one sample, sequenced in a study of immune cell composition in non-small cell lung cancer. Clones were read by immunoSEQ multiplex PCR, and TCRdb kept only the in-frame ones, dropping some. In the table there are 13,000 or so clones, approximately 70% of which are singletons. Sequenced material: lung tumor tissue. The receptors here all came from a human donor with non-small cell lung cancer.

This chain uses TRBV19 with TRBJ1-1, with 10 positions matching TRBD1. The CDR3 covers 16 residues. The J segment lost 5 bases and the V segment lost 6 bases, leaving 12 bases of the junction unmatched. Germline V gene data show CDR1 as LNHDA and CDR2 as SQIVND (reference sequence). The CDR3 nucleotides are TGTGCCAGTAGCCCGGGACAGGGGCTTTTGGGGACTGAAGCTTTCTTT. Protein sequence: CASSPGQGLLGTEAFF.

In its sample, this clone was seen once. This chain links TRBV6-5 with TRBJ2-7; 9 bases line up with TRBD1. The V gene end was trimmed by 4 bases and the J gene end by 4 bases; junction bases not matched to a gene: 8. Germline CDR1 reads MNHEY; CDR2 reads SVGAGI. The CDR3 length is 15 residues. CDR3 residues: CASSSQDRGSYEQYF. The CDR3 coding sequence is TGTGCCAGCAGTTCCCAGGACAGGGGAAGTTACGAGCAGTACTTC.

This chain joins TRBV5-1 and TRBJ2-7, with TRBD2 identical over 10 bases. With V trimmed by 3 bases and J by 1 base, 1 base remained unmatched. In germline, CDR1 is SGHRS, CDR2 YFSETQ. The CDR3 is 14 residues long. The DNA for the CDR3 is TGCGCCAGCAGCTGGACTAGCGGATCCTACGAGCAGTACTTC. It encodes CASSWTSGSYEQYF.

This clone came up a few times. The CDR3 DNA is TGTGCCAGCAGCGTAGGTCTAGGGGAAGGCTATGGCTACACCTTC. Protein: CASSVGLGEGYGYTF. The chain joins TRBV9 to TRBJ1-2; D might be TRBD1 (5 bases). The length of the CDR3 is 15 residues. V lost 0 bases and J lost 4, with 13 bases in between. Germline CDR1 and CDR2: SGDLS and YYNGEE.

The chain couples TRBV27 to TRBJ1-3; tentatively, D is TRBD1 (6 bases). Germline CDR1 and CDR2: MNHEY and SMNVEV (reference sequence). Trimming left V 5 bases short and J 0 bases short, with 14 bases between. This CDR3 contains 16 residues. The CDR3 nucleotides are TGTGCCAGCAGTCCCTCATTACAGGGCTCTGGAAACACCATATATTTT. It is translated as CASSPSLQGSGNTIYF.

The chain has TRBV7-9 and TRBJ1-1, with D perhaps matching TRBD1 (5 bases). The germline gives CDR1 SEHNR, CDR2 FQNEAQ (reference sequence). V shed 2 bases and J shed 6 bases, with 10 bases lying between them. CDR3 size: 13 residues. DNA of the CDR3: TGTGCCAGCAGCTTAACAGGTAGTTCTGAAGCTTTCTTT. The encoded protein is CASSLTGSSEAFF.

The gene calls are TRBV28 and TRBJ1-1, with D maybe TRBD1 (5 bases). Germline CDR1 is MDHEN and CDR2 is SYDVKM. The CDR3 extends over 11 amino acids. Trimming took 3 bases from V and 11 from J, leaving 10 bases between them. The CDR3 DNA reads TGTGCCAGCAGTTTTCGGGGGTTGGCTTTCTTT. Protein: CASSFRGLAFF.

The genes are TRBV6-4 and TRBJ1-2; D is perhaps TRBD1 (5 bases). The CDR3 runs to 15 residues. The germline gives CDR1 MRHNA, CDR2 SNTAGT. V was shortened by 2 bases and J by 4 bases, with 14 bases between the two germline ends. The CDR3 here is CASSDRAGSGYGYTF. The CDR3 DNA follows: TGTGCCAGCAGTGACAGGGCAGGGTCCGGCTATGGCTACACCTTC.